The 3 T cell receptor beta chains reported below all come from one sample, sequenced in a study of CD8+ T cells in alopecia areata. Once RNA had been extracted, it was reverse transcribed into cDNA to act as the sequencing template. Using immunoSEQ multiplex PCR, the repertoire was profiled, and TCRdb retains in-frame clones only, with some absent. The table lists about 120,000 clones, more than 40% of them singletons. The treatment denotes: oral pan-JAK inhibitor, 5-10 mg twice daily. The specimen comprised CD4+ T cells sorted from blood, sampled at week 4, from a patient treated with tofacitinib. The receptor set was obtained from a human donor with alopecia areata.

The gene calls are TRBV2 and TRBJ2-1; D possibly corresponds to TRBD2 (5 bases). The ends were cut back, 8 bases at V and 5 bases at J, with 16 bases in the middle. This CDR3 comprises 14 residues. Germline CDR1 and CDR2: SNHLY and FYNNEI. CDR3 DNA sequence: TGTGCCAGCGCTGGGTTAGCGAGGGACAATGAGCAGTTCTTC. It translates to CASAGLARDNEQFF.

This clone was recorded once. The junction and the germline gene differ at one end; a read error may be behind it. CDR3 region: CAWSMVGYHEQFF. The CDR3 bases are TGTGCCTGGAGTATGGTAGGCTACCATGAGCAGTTCTTC. V usage is TRBV30 and J usage is TRBJ2-1; the D is unclear. This CDR3 spans 13 amino acids. The germline V gene encodes CDR1 GTSNPN and CDR2 SVGIG (reference sequence). The full variable domain, with the rest looked up from reference TRBV30 and TRBJ2-1, is SQTIHQWPATLVQPVGSPLSLECTVEGTSNPNLYWYRQAAGRGLQLLFYSVGIGQISSEVPQNLSASRPQDRQFILSSKKLLLSDSGFYLCAWSMVGYHEQFFGPGTRLTVL.

The genes are TRBV29-1 and TRBJ2-5, with 7 bases matching TRBD2. With 5 bases clipped from V and 2 bases from J, the junction kept 5 bases outside the gene matches. CDR3 size: 13 residues. CDR1 and CDR2 (germline): SQVTM, ANQGSEA. CDR3 DNA sequence: TGCAGCGTTAACCTAGCGGATCAAGAGACCCAGTACTTC. As protein: CSVNLADQETQYF.